This TCR beta chain emerged from a study of shared clonotypes between healthy human individuals. Study-wide results and limits: Of the naive CD4 clonotypes, around 4.8% were shared across a few donors. Sorted-subset samples were not fully sequenced, rarefaction indicated. Among the subsets, naive ones generally showed larger estimated richness than memory ones.

This table comes from immunoSEQ multiplex PCR, and its TCRdb copy is limited to in-frame clones, with some not included. Of 2.3 million or so clones detected, just over 90% appear once; the ten largest clones hold under 0.45%. The V end lost 3 bases, the J end lost 5 bases, and 8 bases lay between the germline ends. CDR1 is SEHNR, CDR2 FQNEAQ, per germline (reference sequence). The CDR3 runs to 13 residues. As to this clone: Its specificity is unknown. Other nucleotide sequences from this sample produce the same CDR3.

The receptor was isolated from a man between 18 and 35 years old in good health. Some clones in this sample may be carry-over from other donors' samples. The chain has TRBV7-9 and TRBJ2-1; possible D gene TRBD1, 6 bases. Sequencing input: naive CD4+ T cells from PBMCs. Indicated subset: CD45RA+ positively selected. CDR3 DNA: TGTGCCAGCAGCTTGACAGGAGACAATGAGCAGTTCTTC. It translates to CASSLTGDNEQFF. Drawing the rest from reference TRBV7-9 and TRBJ2-1, the complete variable domain is DTGVSQNPRHKITKRGQNVTFRCDPISEHNRLYWYRQTLGQGPEFLTYFQNEAQLEKSRLLSDRFSAERPKGSFSTLEIQRTEQGDSAMYLCASSLTGDNEQFFGPGTRLTVL.